This entry lists 22 T cell receptor beta chains sequenced from one sample in a study of graft-versus-host responses after intestinal transplantation. Sequencing was performed with immunoSEQ multiplex PCR; in TCRdb, only in-frame clones are kept and a portion is missing. In the table there are around 29,000 clones, more than 85% of which are singletons. Sequencing used PBMCs, obtained approximately 66 days after intestinal transplant. Source of these receptors: a human patient who received an intestinal transplant, so some T cells may come from the graft donor.

The V gene is TRBV7-9, the J gene TRBJ2-2, with 14 bases lining up with TRBD2. The CDR3 runs to 16 residues. Per germline, CDR1 SEHNR and CDR2 FQNEAQ (reference sequence). The V gene end was trimmed by 5 bases and the J gene end by 4 bases; junction bases not matched to a gene: 3. The CDR3 here is CASSPTSGGGTGELFF. The CDR3 bases are TGTGCCAGCAGCCCGACTAGCGGGGGGGGCACCGGGGAGCTGTTTTTT.

The chain links TRBV4-3 to TRBJ1-2; D not certain. The germline V gene encodes CDR1 LGHNA and CDR2 YSLEER. The V gene lost 0 bases and the J gene lost 7 bases, with 0 bases spanning the gap. The CDR3 contains 10 residues. CDR3 sequence: CASSQDGYTF. As DNA, the CDR3 is TGCGCCAGCAGCCAAGATGGCTACACCTTC.

The CDR3 reads CASSLTRVSYEQYF. The CDR3 DNA follows: TGTGCCAGCTCTTTAACGAGGGTCTCCTACGAGCAGTACTTC. The rearrangement uses TRBV6-6 and TRBJ2-7, with D perhaps TRBD2 (5 bases). V lost 8 bases, J lost 0 bases, and 14 bases lay in between. This CDR3 is 14 amino acids long. Germline loops: CDR1 MNHNY, CDR2 SVGAGI (reference sequence).

The J gene is TRBJ2-1, the V gene TRBV5-1, with 8 bases matching TRBD1. Trimming at V came to 0 bases and at J to 9 bases, leaving 5 bases not matched to a gene. CDR3 size: 14 residues. Germline V gives CDR1 SGHRS, CDR2 YFSETQ. The CDR3: CASSLGTGKGEQFF. The DNA for the CDR3 is TGCGCCAGCAGCTTGGGGACAGGGAAGGGTGAGCAGTTCTTC. The whole variable domain, remainder taken from reference TRBV5-1 and TRBJ2-1, is KAGVTQTPRYLIKTRGQQVTLSCSPISGHRSVSWYQQTPGQGLQFLFEYFSETQRNKGNFPGRFSGRQFSNSRSEMNVSTLELGDSALYLCASSLGTGKGEQFFGPGTRLTVL.

The chain recombines TRBV5-5 with TRBJ1-2; maybe TRBD1 (6 bases). The germline V gene encodes CDR1 SGHKS and CDR2 YYEKEE (reference sequence). The CDR3 has 12 residues. V was pared by 1 base and J by 6 bases, with 7 bases between. The CDR3 nucleotides are TGTGCCAGCAGCTTGAACAGGGATGGCTACACCTTC. Amino acid sequence: CASSLNRDGYTF.

The genes are TRBV4-1 and TRBJ2-2; the D is unclear. Between the trimmed V and J ends, which lost 0 bases and 4 bases, there was a span of 18 bases. Germline V CDR1 and CDR2: MGHRA, YSYEKL. The CDR3 is 18 amino acids. As DNA, the CDR3 is TGCGCCAGCAGCCAAGATTGGGGAATTAGAAGGTTCACCGGGGAGCTGTTTTTT. This translates into CASSQDWGIRRFTGELFF.

This chain uses TRBV30 with TRBJ1-1; 9 bases map to TRBD1. The germline V gene has CDR1 GTSNPN and CDR2 SVGIG (reference sequence). The CDR3 runs to 13 residues. V gave up 1 base and J gave up 5 bases; unmatched junction bases: 2. The DNA of the CDR3 is TGTGCCTGGAGTGACGGGACAGGGACTGAAGCTTTCTTT. It yields the protein CAWSDGTGTEAFF.

The V gene is TRBV4-2, the J gene TRBJ2-5; no clear D gene. The CDR3 is 17 amino acids. The V gene lost 0 bases and the J gene lost 4 bases, with 18 bases spanning the gap. The V gene's germline CDR1 is LGHNA and CDR2 YNFKEQ. Written as DNA, the CDR3 is TGTGCCAGCAGCCAAGATCTCTGGCAGGTTATGGCAGAGACCCAGTACTTC. Its translation is CASSQDLWQVMAETQYF.

This clone occurred once. This chain links TRBV19 with TRBJ2-1; a possible D gene is TRBD1 (5 bases). Between the trimmed V and J ends, which lost 1 base and 4 bases, there was a span of 8 bases. The CDR3 runs 14 residues. CDR1 is LNHDA, CDR2 SQIVND, per germline (reference sequence). The CDR3 DNA reads as TGTGCCAGTAGTATAGCTCAGGGATACAATGAGCAGTTCTTC. Translated: CASSIAQGYNEQFF.

V gene TRBV12-5 combines with J gene TRBJ1-2; D gene uncertain. The V gene's germline CDR1 is LGHNT and CDR2 FRNRAP. The CDR3 extends over 13 amino acids. Trimming shortened V by 1 base and J by 5 bases, and 8 bases separated the two germline ends. The CDR3 is CASGLGTGYGYTF. CDR3 coding DNA: TGTGCTAGTGGTTTGGGGACGGGATATGGCTACACCTTC.

The rearrangement links TRBV16 to TRBJ2-3; D unresolved. The V gene's germline CDR1 is KGHSY and CDR2 FQNENV. The CDR3 has 13 residues. V lost 7 bases, J lost 5 bases, and 13 bases lay in between. The CDR3 DNA is TGTGCCAGCACCGAGCTCCTCTTAGATACGCAGTATTTT. Residues: CASTELLLDTQYF.

J is TRBJ1-5 and V is TRBV6-1, with 7 bases lining up with TRBD1. The length of the CDR3 is 15 residues. V dropped 6 bases and J dropped 2; count of bases not matched to a gene: 7. The V gene's germline CDR1 is MNHNS and CDR2 SASEGT. The CDR3 loop reads CASRVDRAGNQPQHF. CDR3 in DNA: TGTGCCAGCAGGGTCGACAGGGCCGGCAATCAGCCCCAGCATTTT.

V is TRBV5-4 and J is TRBJ1-1; D is ambiguous. The CDR3 runs to 12 residues. With 2 bases removed from V and 2 bases from J, the gap between germline ends came to 4 bases. The germline CDR1 and CDR2 sequences are SGHNT and YYREEE (reference sequence). In DNA form, the CDR3 reads TGTGCCAGCAGCTTTGCAAACACTGAAGCTTTCTTT. It is translated as CASSFANTEAFF.

This rearrangement joins TRBV27 to TRBJ1-3; possibly TRBD1 for D (6 bases). The germline V and J ends were trimmed by 2 bases and 2 bases, with 10 bases remaining between them. The CDR3 is 15 amino acids. CDR1 and CDR2 from the germline V gene are MNHEY and SMNVEV (reference sequence). The DNA for the CDR3 is TGTGCCAGCAGTTTAAGCCGGGGGCCTGGAAACACCATATATTTT. This encodes CASSLSRGPGNTIYF.

The chain employs TRBV6-5 and TRBJ2-1, with a tentative D call TRBD1 (5 bases). Germline loops: CDR1 MNHEY, CDR2 SVGAGI. Trimming left V 2 bases short and J 7 bases short, with 6 bases between. The CDR3 runs 12 residues. In nucleotides, the CDR3 is TGTGCCAGCAGTTACCAGGGAAATGAGCAGTTCTTC. Translated: CASSYQGNEQFF.

CDR3 sequence: CASSQDPGEQYF. DNA of the CDR3: TGCGCCAGCAGCCAAGACCCCGGGGAGCAGTACTTC. The chain links TRBV4-1 to TRBJ2-7; no reliable D call. The V and J ends lost 0 bases and 7 bases respectively, with 7 bases between them. The CDR3 sequence is 12 residues long. Germline CDR1 reads MGHRA; CDR2 reads YSYEKL.

This chain joins TRBV28 and TRBJ1-1, with D unresolved. The CDR3 extends over 18 amino acids. Germline loops: CDR1 MDHEN, CDR2 SYDVKM. Trimming left V 6 bases short and J 1 base short, with 24 bases between. The CDR3 nucleotides are TGTGCCAGCAGAACCCTTAGATCGGCCGGCCGAGGGAACACTGAAGCTTTCTTT. This translates into CASRTLRSAGRGNTEAFF.

V gene TRBV19 combines with J gene TRBJ2-7, with TRBD1 matching over 9 bases. The CDR3 totals 15 residues. Germline V CDR1 and CDR2: LNHDA, SQIVND (reference sequence). The V segment lost 2 bases and the J segment 6 bases; nucleotides outside the gene matches: 8. The CDR3 spells CASSISGTGFTEQYF. The CDR3 DNA sequence: TGTGCCAGTAGTATATCGGGGACAGGGTTCACCGAGCAGTACTTC.

The CDR3: CASSPSVSPDTQYF. The CDR3 DNA reads as TGCGCCAGCAGCCCGTCCGTTAGCCCAGATACGCAGTATTTT. The rearrangement links TRBV4-1 to TRBJ2-3; D gene uncertain. There are 14 residues in the CDR3. Trimming shortened V by 4 bases and J by 4 bases, and 12 bases separated the two germline ends. CDR1 is MGHRA and CDR2 is YSYEKL in the germline V gene.

This chain uses TRBV6-1 with TRBJ1-1; TRBD1 might be the D (6 bases). The CDR3 has 15 residues. The germline gives CDR1 MNHNS, CDR2 SASEGT. Trimming cost V 4 bases and J 3 bases, with 15 bases left between them. CDR3 sequence reads: CASSGNRVRDTEAFF. CDR3 nucleotide sequence: TGTGCCAGCAGTGGTAACAGGGTACGGGACACTGAAGCTTTCTTT.

A few counts support this clone. This rearrangement joins TRBV27 to TRBJ2-1, with 8 positions matching TRBD2. Unmatched junction bases numbered 5, after V lost 5 bases and J lost 2 bases. CDR3 length equals 15 residues. Per the germline V gene, CDR1 is MNHEY and CDR2 is SMNVEV (reference sequence). The CDR3 is CASSNQRGTYNEQFF. The CDR3 coding sequence is TGTGCCAGCAGTAATCAGCGGGGGACCTACAATGAGCAGTTCTTC.

On this clone itself: This sample includes further DNA sequences coding for the same CDR3. The chain has TRBV9 and TRBJ2-5; D perhaps matches TRBD2 (5 bases). The CDR3 is 14 residues long. V lost 0 bases to trimming and J lost 5 bases, with 11 bases between them. The germline V gene has CDR1 SGDLS and CDR2 YYNGEE. The CDR3: CASSVGSGKETQYF. The CDR3 nucleotides are TGTGCCAGCAGCGTAGGCTCCGGGAAGGAGACCCAGTACTTC.